The subject of this entry is one T cell receptor beta chain. What it binds is unknown. The sample holds other DNA sequences that translate to the same CDR3. The sample belongs to a study of cytotoxic CD8 clonotypes in ibrutinib-treated CLL. Across the whole study: Enrolment comprised approximately 10 relapsed/refractory and over 14 treatment-naive patients; about 18 were IGHV unmutated. Patients attained 25 or so partial and 2 complete responses; at median 68 months, roughly 15 remained remitted while approximately 12 progressed.

Assay used: immunoSEQ multiplex PCR; TCRdb lists only in-frame clones, some missing. The table has 35,000 to 40,000 clones, 70% to 75% seen once. General study findings and limits: Clonality correlated strongly with circulating CD8+ T cells and exceeded age-matched healthy donors at baseline.

Genomic DNA (around 2 micrograms) was obtained from cryopreserved PBMCs for construction of TCR beta libraries. CDR1 and CDR2 from the germline V gene are SQVTM and ANQGSEA. This CDR3 is built from 14 residues. Deletions cut 0 bases from V and 2 bases from J, with 8 bases between. The specimen comprised PBMCs, sampled at disease progression, from a patient treated with ibrutinib. The receptor was isolated from a human donor with chronic lymphocytic leukemia. The chain recombines TRBV29-1 with TRBJ1-3; TRBD1 is a possible D gene (5 bases). The CDR3, as DNA: TGCAGCGTTGAAGATGTAGGGGCTGGAAACACCATATATTTT. Encoded protein: CSVEDVGAGNTIYF.